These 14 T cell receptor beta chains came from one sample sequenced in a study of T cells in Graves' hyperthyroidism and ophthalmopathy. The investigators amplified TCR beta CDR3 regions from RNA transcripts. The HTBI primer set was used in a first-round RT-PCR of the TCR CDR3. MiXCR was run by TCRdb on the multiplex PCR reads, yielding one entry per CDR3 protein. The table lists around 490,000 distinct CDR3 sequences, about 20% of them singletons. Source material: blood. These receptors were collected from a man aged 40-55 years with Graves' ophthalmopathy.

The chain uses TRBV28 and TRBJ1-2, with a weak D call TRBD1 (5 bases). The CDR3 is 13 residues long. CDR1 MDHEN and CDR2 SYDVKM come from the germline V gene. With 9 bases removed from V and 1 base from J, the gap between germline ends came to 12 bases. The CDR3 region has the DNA TGTGCCAGTAGCCCGGGACTTAACTATGGCTACACCTTC. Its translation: CASSPGLNYGYTF.

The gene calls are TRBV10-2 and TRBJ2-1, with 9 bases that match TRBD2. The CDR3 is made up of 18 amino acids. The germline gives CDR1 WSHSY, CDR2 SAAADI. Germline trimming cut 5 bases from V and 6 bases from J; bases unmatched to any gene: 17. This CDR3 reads CASSFWRGGLFEGNEQFF. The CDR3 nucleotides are TGCGCCAGCAGTTTTTGGCGGGGGGGCCTTTTTGAGGGCAATGAGCAGTTCTTC.

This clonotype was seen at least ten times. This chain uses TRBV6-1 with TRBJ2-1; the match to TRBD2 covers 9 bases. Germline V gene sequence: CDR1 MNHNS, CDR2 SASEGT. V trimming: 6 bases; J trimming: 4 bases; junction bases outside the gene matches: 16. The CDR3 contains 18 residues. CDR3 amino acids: CASSPPMISGRAYNEQFF. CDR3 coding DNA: TGTGCCAGCAGCCCTCCGATGATTAGCGGGAGAGCTTACAATGAGCAGTTCTTC.

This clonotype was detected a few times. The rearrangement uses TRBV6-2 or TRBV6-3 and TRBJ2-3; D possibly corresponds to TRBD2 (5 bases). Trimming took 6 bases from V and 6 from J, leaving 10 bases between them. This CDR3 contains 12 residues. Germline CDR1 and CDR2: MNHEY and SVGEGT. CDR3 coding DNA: TGTGCCAGCAGAGCCCGGACTGATACGCAGTATTTT. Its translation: CASRARTDTQYF.

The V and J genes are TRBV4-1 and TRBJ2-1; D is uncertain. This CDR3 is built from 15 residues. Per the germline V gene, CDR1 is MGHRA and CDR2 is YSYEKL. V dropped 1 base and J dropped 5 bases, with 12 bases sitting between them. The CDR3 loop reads CASSQVSPYHNEQFF. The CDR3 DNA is TGCGCCAGCAGCCAAGTCTCACCCTACCACAATGAGCAGTTCTTC.

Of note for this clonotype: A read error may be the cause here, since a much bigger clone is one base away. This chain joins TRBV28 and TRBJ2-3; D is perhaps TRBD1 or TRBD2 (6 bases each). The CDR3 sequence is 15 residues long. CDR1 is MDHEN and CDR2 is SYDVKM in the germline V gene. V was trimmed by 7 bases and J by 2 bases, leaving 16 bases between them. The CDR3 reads CASILRGENTDTQYF. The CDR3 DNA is TGTGCCAGCATACTAAGGGGGGAGAACACAGATACGCAGTATTTT.

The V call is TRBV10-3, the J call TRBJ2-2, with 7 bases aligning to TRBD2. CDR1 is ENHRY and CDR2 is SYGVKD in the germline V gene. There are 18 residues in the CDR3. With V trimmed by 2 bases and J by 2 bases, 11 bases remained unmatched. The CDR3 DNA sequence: TGTGCCATCAGTGAGCCCCACGCGGGGAGGGCAAACACCGGGGAGCTGTTTTTT. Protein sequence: CAISEPHAGRANTGELFF.

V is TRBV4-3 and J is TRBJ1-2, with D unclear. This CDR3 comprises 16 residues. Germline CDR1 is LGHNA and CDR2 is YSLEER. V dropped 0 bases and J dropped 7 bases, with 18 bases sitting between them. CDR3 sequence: CASSQDWRMPRLGYTF. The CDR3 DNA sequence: TGCGCCAGCAGCCAAGATTGGCGGATGCCCCGTCTTGGCTACACCTTC.

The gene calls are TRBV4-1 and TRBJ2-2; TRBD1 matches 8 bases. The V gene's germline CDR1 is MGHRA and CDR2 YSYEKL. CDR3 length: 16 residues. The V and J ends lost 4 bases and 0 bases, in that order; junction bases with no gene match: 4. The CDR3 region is CASSLRTGSNTGELFF. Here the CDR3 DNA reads TGCGCCAGCAGCCTCCGGACAGGGTCGAACACCGGGGAGCTGTTTTTT.

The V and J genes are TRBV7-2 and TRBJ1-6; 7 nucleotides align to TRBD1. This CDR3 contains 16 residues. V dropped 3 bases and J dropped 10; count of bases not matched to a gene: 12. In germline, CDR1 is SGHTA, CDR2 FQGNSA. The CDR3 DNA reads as TGTGCCAGCAGCTTCGGGGGGACAGCGGTATACTCACCCCTCCACTTT. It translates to CASSFGGTAVYSPLHF.

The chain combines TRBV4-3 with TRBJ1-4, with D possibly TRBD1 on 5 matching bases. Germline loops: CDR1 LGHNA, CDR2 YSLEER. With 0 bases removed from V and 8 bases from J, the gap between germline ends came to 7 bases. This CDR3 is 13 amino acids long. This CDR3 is CASSQDRGEKLFF. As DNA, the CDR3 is TGCGCCAGCAGCCAAGATCGGGGGGAAAAACTGTTTTTT.

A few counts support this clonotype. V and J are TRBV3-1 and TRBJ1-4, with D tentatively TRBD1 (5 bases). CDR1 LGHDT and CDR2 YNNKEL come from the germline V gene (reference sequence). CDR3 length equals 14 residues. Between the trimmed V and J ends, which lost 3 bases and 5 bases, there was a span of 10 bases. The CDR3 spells CASSQTEGNEKLFF. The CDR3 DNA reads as TGTGCCAGCAGCCAGACAGAAGGAAATGAAAAACTGTTTTTT.

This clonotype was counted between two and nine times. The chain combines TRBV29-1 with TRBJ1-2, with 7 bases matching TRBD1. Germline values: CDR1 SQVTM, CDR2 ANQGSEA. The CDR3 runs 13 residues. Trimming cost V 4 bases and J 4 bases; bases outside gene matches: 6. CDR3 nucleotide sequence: TGCAGCGTTGGGCAGGGGGTCGTCTATGGCTACACCTTC. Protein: CSVGQGVVYGYTF.

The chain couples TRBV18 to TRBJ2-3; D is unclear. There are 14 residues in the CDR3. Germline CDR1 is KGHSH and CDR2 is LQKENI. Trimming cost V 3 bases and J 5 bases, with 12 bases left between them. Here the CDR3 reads CASSPGHRLDTQYF. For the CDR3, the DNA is TGTGCCAGCTCACCGGGCCACCGCCTAGATACGCAGTATTTT.